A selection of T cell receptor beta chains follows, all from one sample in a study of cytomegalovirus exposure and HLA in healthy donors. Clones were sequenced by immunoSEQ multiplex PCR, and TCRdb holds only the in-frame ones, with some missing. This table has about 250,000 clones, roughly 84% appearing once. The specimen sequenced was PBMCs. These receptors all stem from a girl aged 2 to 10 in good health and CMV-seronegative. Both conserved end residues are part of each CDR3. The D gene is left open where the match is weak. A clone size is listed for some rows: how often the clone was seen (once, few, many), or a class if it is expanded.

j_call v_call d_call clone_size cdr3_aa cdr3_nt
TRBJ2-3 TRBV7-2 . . CASRPTRSTDTQYF TGTGCCAGCAGGCCTACTAGGAGCACAGATACGCAGTATTTT
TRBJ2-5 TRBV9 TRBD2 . CASSVGTRETQYF TGTGCCAGCAGCGTAGGGACTAGAGAGACCCAGTACTTC
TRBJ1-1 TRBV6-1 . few CASSPQMNTEAFF TGTGCCAGCAGTCCCCAAATGAACACTGAAGCTTTCTTT
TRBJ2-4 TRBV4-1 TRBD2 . CASSQDGRVGFIQYF TGCGCCAGCAGCCAAGATGGGAGGGTGGGTTTCATTCAGTACTTC
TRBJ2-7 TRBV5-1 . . CASSLERVAYEQYF TGCGCCAGCAGCTTAGAGAGGGTGGCCTACGAGCAGTACTTC
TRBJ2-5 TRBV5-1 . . CASSHGGASEQETQYF TGCGCCAGCAGCCACGGAGGGGCGAGTGAACAAGAGACCCAGTACTTC
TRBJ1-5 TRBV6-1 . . CASSASGAGAQHF TGTGCCAGCAGTGCGAGTGGGGCAGGCGCCCAGCATTTT
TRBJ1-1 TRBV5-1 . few CASSLAGGVTEAFF TGCGCCAGCAGCTTGGCCGGGGGGGTCACTGAAGCTTTCTTT
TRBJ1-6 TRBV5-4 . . CASSLGGGSSYNSPLHF TGTGCCAGCAGCTTGGGGGGGGGAAGCTCCTATAATTCACCCCTCCACTTT
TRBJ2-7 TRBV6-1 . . CASSTRGDDYEQYF TGTGCCAGCAGTACCAGGGGTGATGACTACGAGCAGTACTTC
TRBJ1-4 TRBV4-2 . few CASSQALGGGEKLFF TGTGCCAGCAGCCAAGCCCTGGGCGGGGGTGAAAAACTGTTTTTT
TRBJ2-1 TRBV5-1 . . CASSLGWLNEQFF TGCGCCAGCAGCTTGGGGTGGCTCAATGAGCAGTTCTTC
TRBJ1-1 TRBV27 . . CASSLYPRTEAFF TGTGCCAGCAGTTTATATCCCCGGACAGAAGCTTTCTTT
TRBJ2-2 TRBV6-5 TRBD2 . CASRREGNTGELFF TGTGCCAGCAGAAGGGAGGGGAACACCGGGGAGCTGTTTTTT
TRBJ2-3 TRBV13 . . CASSLRPGASTDTQYF TGTGCCAGCAGCTTACGCCCGGGAGCTAGCACAGATACGCAGTATTTT